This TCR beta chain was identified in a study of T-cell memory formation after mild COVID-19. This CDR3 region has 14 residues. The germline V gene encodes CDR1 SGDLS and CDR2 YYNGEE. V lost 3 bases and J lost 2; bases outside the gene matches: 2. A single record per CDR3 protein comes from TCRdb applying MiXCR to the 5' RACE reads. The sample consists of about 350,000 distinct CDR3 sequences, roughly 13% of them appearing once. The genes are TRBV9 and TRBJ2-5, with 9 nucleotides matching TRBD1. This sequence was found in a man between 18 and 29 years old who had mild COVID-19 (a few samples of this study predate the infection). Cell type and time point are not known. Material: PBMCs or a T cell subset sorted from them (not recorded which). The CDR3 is CASSATGGQETQYF. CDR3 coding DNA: TGTGCCAGCAGCGCGACAGGGGGGCAAGAGACCCAGTACTTC.